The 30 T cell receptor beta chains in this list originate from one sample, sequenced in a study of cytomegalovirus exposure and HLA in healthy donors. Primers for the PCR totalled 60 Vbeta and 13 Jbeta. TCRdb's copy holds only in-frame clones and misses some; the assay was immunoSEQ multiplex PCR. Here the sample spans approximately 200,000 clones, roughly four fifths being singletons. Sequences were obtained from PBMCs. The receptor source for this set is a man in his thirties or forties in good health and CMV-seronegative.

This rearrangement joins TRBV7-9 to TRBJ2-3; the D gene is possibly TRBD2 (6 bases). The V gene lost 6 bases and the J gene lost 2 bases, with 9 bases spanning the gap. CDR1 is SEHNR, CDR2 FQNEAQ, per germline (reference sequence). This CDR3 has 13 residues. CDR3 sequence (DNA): TGTGCCAGCAGGTGGCGGGACACAGATACGCAGTATTTT. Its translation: CASRWRDTDTQYF.

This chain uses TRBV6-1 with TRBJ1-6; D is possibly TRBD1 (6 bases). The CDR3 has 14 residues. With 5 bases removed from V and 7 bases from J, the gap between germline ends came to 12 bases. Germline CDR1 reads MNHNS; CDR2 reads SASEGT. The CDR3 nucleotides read TGTGCCAGCAGTCCCACAGGGACCAATTCACCCCTCCACTTT. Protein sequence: CASSPTGTNSPLHF.

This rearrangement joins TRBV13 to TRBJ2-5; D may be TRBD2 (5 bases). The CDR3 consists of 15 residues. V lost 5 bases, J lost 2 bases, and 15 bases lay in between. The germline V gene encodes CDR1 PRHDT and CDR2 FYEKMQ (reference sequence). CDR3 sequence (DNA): TGTGCCAGCAGCCATGCCCCACTAGGGCAAGAGACCCAGTACTTC. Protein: CASSHAPLGQETQYF. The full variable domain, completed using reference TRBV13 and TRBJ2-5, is AAGVIQSPRHLIKEKRETATLKCYPIPRHDTVYWYQQGPGQDPQFLISFYEKMQSDKGSIPDRFSAQQFSDYHSELNMSSLELGDSALYFCASSHAPLGQETQYFGPGTRLLVL.

CDR3 nucleotides: TGTGCCATCAGTGAAGGGGTCTATAGCAATCAGCCCCAGCATTTT. As protein: CAISEGVYSNQPQHF. The chain recombines TRBV10-3 with TRBJ1-5; D perhaps matches TRBD1 (5 bases). CDR1 ENHRY and CDR2 SYGVKD come from the germline V gene. Trimming pared 3 bases from V and 0 bases from J, leaving 9 bases between. This CDR3 region has 15 residues.

The CDR3 is CSAKRGQGDTEAFF. CDR3 DNA: TGCAGCGCTAAAAGAGGACAGGGGGATACTGAAGCTTTCTTT. The chain combines TRBV29-1 with TRBJ1-1; 10 positions match TRBD1. The junction had 10 bases not matched to a gene; V was cut back by 7 bases and J by 5 bases. The length of the CDR3 is 14 residues. Germline loops: CDR1 SQVTM, CDR2 ANQGSEA.

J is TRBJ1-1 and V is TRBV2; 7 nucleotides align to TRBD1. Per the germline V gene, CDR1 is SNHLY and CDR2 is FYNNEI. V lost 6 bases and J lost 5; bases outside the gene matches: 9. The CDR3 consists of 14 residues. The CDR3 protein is CASRDRLGGTEAFF. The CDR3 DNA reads TGTGCCAGCAGGGACAGGCTAGGGGGTACTGAAGCTTTCTTT.

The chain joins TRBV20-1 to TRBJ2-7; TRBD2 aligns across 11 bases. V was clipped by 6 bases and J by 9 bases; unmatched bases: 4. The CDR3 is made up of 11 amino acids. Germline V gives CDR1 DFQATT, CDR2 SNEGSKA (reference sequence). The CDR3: CSAGTSGGQYF. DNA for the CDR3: TGCAGTGCAGGGACTAGCGGCGGGCAGTACTTC.

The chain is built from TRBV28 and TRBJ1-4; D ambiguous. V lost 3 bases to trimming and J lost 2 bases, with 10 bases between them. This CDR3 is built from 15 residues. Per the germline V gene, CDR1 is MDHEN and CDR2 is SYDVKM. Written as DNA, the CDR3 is TGTGCCAGCAGTTTCGGGGTTCGGACTAATGAAAAACTGTTTTTT. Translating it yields CASSFGVRTNEKLFF.

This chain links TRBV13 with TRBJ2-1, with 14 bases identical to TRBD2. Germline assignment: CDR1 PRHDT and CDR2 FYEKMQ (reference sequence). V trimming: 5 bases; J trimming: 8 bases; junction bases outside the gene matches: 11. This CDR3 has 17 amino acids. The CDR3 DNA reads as TGTGCCAGCAGCCACACCCCGACTAGCGGGAGGGCCCATGAGCAGTTCTTC. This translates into CASSHTPTSGRAHEQFF.

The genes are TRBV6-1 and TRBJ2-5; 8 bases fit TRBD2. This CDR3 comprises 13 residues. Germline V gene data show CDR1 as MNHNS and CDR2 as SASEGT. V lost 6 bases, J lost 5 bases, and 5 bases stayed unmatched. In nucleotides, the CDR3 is TGTGCCAGCAGGGCGGGGGGTTTGGAGACCCAGTACTTC. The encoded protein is CASRAGGLETQYF.

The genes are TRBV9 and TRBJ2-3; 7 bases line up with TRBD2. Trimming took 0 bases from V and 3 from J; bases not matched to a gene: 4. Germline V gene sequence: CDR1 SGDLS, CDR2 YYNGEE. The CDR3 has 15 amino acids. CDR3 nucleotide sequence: TGTGCCAGCAGCGTAGATGTGGGGGGGACAGATACGCAGTATTTT. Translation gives CASSVDVGGTDTQYF.

CDR3 residues: CASSVGSGSLNEQFF. The CDR3, as DNA: TGTGCCAGCAGCGTAGGTAGCGGGAGCCTAAATGAGCAGTTCTTC. The V and J genes are TRBV9 and TRBJ2-1; TRBD2 aligns across 9 bases. The ends lost 0 bases at V and 7 bases at J; junction bases unmatched: 5. The CDR3 runs to 15 residues. Germline CDR1 SGDLS, CDR2 YYNGEE.

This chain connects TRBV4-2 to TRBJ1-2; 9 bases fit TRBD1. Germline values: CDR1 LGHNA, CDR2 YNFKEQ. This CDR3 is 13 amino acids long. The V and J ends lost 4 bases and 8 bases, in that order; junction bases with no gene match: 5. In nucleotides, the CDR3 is TGTGCCAGCAGCCCCACAGGGGGCGGAGGCTACACCTTC. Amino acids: CASSPTGGGGYTF.

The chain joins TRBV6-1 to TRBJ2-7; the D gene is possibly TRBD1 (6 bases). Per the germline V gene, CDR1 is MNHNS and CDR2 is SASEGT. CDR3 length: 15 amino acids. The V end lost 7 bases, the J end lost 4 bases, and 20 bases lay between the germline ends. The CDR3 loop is CASTTQGGVWYEQYF. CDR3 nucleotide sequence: TGTGCCAGCACCACACAGGGTGGGGTCTGGTACGAGCAGTACTTC.

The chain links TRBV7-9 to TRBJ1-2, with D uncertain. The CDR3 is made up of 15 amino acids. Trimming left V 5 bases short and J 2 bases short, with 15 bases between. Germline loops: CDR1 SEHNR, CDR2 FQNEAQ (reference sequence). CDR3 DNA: TGTGCCAGCAGCCCCCGGAGCGGGCAGAACTATGGCTACACCTTC. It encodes CASSPRSGQNYGYTF.

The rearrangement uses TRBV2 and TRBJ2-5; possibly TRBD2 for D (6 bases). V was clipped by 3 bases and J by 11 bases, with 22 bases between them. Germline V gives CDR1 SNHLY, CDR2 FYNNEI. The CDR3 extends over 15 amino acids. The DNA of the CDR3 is TGTGCCAGCAGTGAGAACCCGGGACTTAGGGGTGAGCAGTACTTC. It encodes CASSENPGLRGEQYF.

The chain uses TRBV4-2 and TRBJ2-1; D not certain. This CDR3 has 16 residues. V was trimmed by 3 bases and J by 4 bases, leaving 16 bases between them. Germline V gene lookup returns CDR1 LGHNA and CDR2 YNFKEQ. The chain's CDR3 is CASSQDPVAGYNEQFF. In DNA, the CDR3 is TGTGCCAGCAGCCAGGATCCCGTCGCAGGTTACAATGAGCAGTTCTTC.

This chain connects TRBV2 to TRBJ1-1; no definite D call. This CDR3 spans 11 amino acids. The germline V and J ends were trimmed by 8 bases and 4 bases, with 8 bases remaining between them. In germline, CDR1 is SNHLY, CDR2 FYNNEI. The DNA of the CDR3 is TGTGCCAGCTGTATCTTCACTGAAGCTTTCTTT. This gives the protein CASCIFTEAFF.

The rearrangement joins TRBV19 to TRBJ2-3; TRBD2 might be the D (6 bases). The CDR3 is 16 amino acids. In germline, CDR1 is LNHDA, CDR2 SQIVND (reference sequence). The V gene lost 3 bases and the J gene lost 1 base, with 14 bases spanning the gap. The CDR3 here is CASSIGGATRTDTQYF. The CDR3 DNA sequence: TGTGCCAGTAGTATCGGCGGGGCTACTCGCACAGATACGCAGTATTTT.

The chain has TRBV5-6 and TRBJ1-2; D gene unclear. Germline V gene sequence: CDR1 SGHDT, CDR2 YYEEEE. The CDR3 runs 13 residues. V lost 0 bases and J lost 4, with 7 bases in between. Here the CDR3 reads CASSLDLRYGYTF. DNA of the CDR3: TGTGCCAGCAGCTTGGATCTCCGCTATGGCTACACCTTC.

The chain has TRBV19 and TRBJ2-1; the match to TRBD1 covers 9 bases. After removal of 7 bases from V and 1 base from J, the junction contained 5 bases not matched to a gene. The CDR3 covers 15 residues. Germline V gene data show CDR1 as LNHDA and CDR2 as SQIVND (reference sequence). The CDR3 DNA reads TGTGCCAGTACCCCGGGACAGGGTTCCTACAATGAGCAGTTCTTC. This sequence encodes CASTPGQGSYNEQFF.

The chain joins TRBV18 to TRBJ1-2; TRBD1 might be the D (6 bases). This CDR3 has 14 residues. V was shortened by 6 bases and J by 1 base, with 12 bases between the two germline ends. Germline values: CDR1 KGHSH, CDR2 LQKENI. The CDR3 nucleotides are TGTGCCAGCTCCCTAAGGGGGATTAACTATGGCTACACCTTC. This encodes CASSLRGINYGYTF.

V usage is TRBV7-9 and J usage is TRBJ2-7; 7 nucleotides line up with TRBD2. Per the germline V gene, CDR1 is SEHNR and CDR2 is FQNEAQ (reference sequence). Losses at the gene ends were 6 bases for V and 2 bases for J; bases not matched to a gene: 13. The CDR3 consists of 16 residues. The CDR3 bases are TGTGCCAGCAGTCCCCTCTCCGGGACTACCACCTACGAGCAGTACTTC. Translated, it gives CASSPLSGTTTYEQYF.

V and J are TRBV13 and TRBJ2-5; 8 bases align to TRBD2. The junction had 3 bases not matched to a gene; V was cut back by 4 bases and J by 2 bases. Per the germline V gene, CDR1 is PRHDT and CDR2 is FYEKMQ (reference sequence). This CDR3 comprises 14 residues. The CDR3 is CASSSRGGQETQYF. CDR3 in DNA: TGTGCCAGCAGCTCCCGGGGGGGACAAGAGACCCAGTACTTC.

CDR3 amino acids: CASSLAPGETQYF. CDR3 DNA sequence: TGTGCCAGCAGCTTAGCTCCGGGAGAGACCCAGTACTTC. V is TRBV7-6 and J is TRBJ2-5; D is unresolved. The germline V gene encodes CDR1 SGHVS and CDR2 FNYEAQ. CDR3 length: 13 residues. Deletions cut 0 bases from V and 4 bases from J, with 6 bases between. The full variable domain, completed using reference TRBV7-6 and TRBJ2-5, is GAGVSQSPRYKVTKRGQDVALRCDPISGHVSLYWYRQALGQGPEFLTYFNYEAQQDKSGLPNDRFSAERPEGSISTLTIQRTEQRDSAMYRCASSLAPGETQYFGPGTRLLVL.

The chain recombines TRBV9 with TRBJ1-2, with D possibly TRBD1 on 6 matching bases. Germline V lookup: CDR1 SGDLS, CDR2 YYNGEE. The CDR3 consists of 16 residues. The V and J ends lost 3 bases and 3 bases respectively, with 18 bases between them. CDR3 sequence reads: CASSAQPGQGYYGYTF. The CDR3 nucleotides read TGTGCCAGCAGCGCCCAACCCGGGCAGGGGTACTATGGCTACACCTTC.

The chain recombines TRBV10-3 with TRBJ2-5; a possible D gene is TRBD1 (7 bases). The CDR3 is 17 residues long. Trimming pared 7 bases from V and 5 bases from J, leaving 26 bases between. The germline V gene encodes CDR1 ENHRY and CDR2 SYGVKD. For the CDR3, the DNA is TGTGCCATCATGCCAGAATGGGGCAGGGGGGTGTCGGAGACCCAGTACTTC. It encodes CAIMPEWGRGVSETQYF.

The CDR3 nucleotides are TGTGCCAGCAGTCTCGGCCGCGGTGCTAGCACAGATACGCAGTATTTT. Translated, it gives CASSLGRGASTDTQYF. This rearrangement joins TRBV5-6 to TRBJ2-3; D is unresolved. V gave up 5 bases and J gave up 0 bases, with 16 bases separating them. CDR1 SGHDT and CDR2 YYEEEE come from the germline V gene. The CDR3 is 16 amino acids.

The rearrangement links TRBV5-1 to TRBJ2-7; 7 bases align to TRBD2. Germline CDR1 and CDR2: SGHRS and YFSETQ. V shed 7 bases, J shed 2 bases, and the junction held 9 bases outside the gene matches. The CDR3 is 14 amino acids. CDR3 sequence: CASCPGTITYEQYF. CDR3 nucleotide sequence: TGCGCCAGCTGCCCCGGGACTATTACCTACGAGCAGTACTTC.

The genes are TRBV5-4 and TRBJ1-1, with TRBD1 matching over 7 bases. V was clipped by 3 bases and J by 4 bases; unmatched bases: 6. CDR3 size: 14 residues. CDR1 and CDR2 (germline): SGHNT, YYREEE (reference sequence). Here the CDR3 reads CASSSPQGRTEAFF. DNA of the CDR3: TGTGCCAGCAGCTCCCCACAGGGGCGCACTGAAGCTTTCTTT.